This entry lists 21 T cell receptor beta chains sequenced from one sample in a study of beta chain features in type 1 diabetes. The whole isolated RNA underwent reverse transcription, so sequencing captured expressed TCRB transcripts. Clones were read by immunoSEQ multiplex PCR, and TCRdb kept only the in-frame ones, dropping some. The sample lists 120,000 to 150,000 clones, roughly 50% seen once, with roughly 0.4% in the top ten. What was sequenced was Tregs from blood. Receptors were obtained from a man aged 18 to 29 in good health.

The chain has TRBV2 and TRBJ1-5; TRBD1 agrees at 9 bases. CDR1 and CDR2 (germline): SNHLY, FYNNEI. Trimming at V came to 6 bases and at J to 1 base, leaving 10 bases not matched to a gene. CDR3 size: 17 residues. The CDR3 sequence is CASRAGQGLESNQPQHF. DNA of the CDR3: TGTGCCAGCAGGGCGGGACAGGGATTGGAAAGCAATCAGCCCCAGCATTTT.

This clone was observed a handful of times. The chain combines TRBV30 with TRBJ2-1, with TRBD1 as a possible D gene (5 bases). In germline, CDR1 is GTSNPN, CDR2 SVGIG (reference sequence). V lost 3 bases to trimming and J lost 9 bases, with 12 bases between them. The CDR3 runs 12 residues. In DNA form, the CDR3 reads TGTGCCTGGAGCCAGGGTCGGAGTGAGCAGTTCTTC. Amino acids: CAWSQGRSEQFF.

V usage is TRBV4-3 and J usage is TRBJ2-7, with 10 nucleotides matching TRBD2. Germline CDR1 is LGHNA and CDR2 is YSLEER. With 2 bases clipped from V and 2 bases from J, the junction kept 21 bases outside the gene matches. The CDR3 covers 21 residues. The CDR3, as DNA: TGCGCCAGCAGCCAAAAGAATTTTATTGGGGTAGCGGGAGGCTTCACCTACGAGCAGTACTTC. This encodes CASSQKNFIGVAGGFTYEQYF.

This clone has just a few counts. V is TRBV10-3 and J is TRBJ2-1, with TRBD1 as a possible D gene (5 bases). CDR1 and CDR2 from the germline V gene are ENHRY and SYGVKD. The CDR3 contains 15 residues. V dropped 3 bases and J dropped 8 bases, with 17 bases sitting between them. The CDR3 reads CAISDIRPRVDEQFF. CDR3 bases: TGTGCCATCAGTGATATTCGGCCCAGGGTGGATGAGCAGTTCTTC.

The rearrangement links TRBV28 to TRBJ1-4, with unresolved D. Germline CDR1 is MDHEN and CDR2 is SYDVKM. The V end lost 8 bases, the J end lost 4 bases, and 11 bases lay between the germline ends. CDR3 size: 13 residues. This CDR3 is CASHRRSNEKLFF. As DNA, the CDR3 is TGTGCCAGCCATAGGAGAAGTAATGAAAAACTGTTTTTT.

The chain recombines TRBV23-1 with TRBJ1-5; the D gene is possibly TRBD1 (5 bases). TRBV23-1 is treated as an ORF (open reading frame) with a function not yet certain. Trimming removed 3 bases at V and 1 base at J, with 13 bases between. This CDR3 spans 16 amino acids. The CDR3 is CASSHYTGGSNQPQHF. In nucleotides, the CDR3 is TGCGCCAGCAGTCATTACACAGGAGGGAGCAATCAGCCCCAGCATTTT.

V and J are TRBV11-2 and TRBJ1-2, with 10 bases fitting TRBD1. Germline CDR1 SGHAT, CDR2 FQNNGV. Unmatched junction bases numbered 8, after V lost 5 bases and J lost 8 bases. The CDR3 consists of 14 residues. CDR3 sequence: CASSRDRGLRGYTF. The CDR3, as DNA: TGTGCCAGCAGCCGGGACAGGGGCCTTCGGGGCTACACCTTC.

The rearrangement uses TRBV12-1 and TRBJ2-1; the DNA was not used to check the table's D call, TRBD1. TRBV12-1 is annotated as a pseudogene. CDR3 length: 18 residues. The CDR3 is CASSFGGQGPSSYNEQFF. Written as DNA, the CDR3 is TGTGCCAGCAGCTTTGGGGGACAGGGCCCCTCCTCCTACAATGAGCAGTTCTTC.

The chain links TRBV6-1 to TRBJ1-1; 10 bases align to TRBD1. Germline V CDR1 and CDR2: MNHNS, SASEGT. This CDR3 comprises 14 residues. Losses at the gene ends were 5 bases for V and 3 bases for J; bases not matched to a gene: 3. The CDR3 nucleotides read TGTGCCAGCAGTAGGACAGGGGGTTACACTGAAGCTTTCTTT. This gives the protein CASSRTGGYTEAFF.

The V gene is TRBV18, the J gene TRBJ2-5; 7 nucleotides line up with TRBD1. CDR3 length equals 15 residues. V dropped 2 bases and J dropped 3; count of bases not matched to a gene: 6. Germline V gene sequence: CDR1 KGHSH, CDR2 LQKENI. CDR3 nucleotide sequence: TGTGCCAGCTCACCAACAGGGGTGACCAAAGAGACCCAGTACTTC. Amino acids: CASSPTGVTKETQYF. Looking up the rest from reference TRBV18 and TRBJ2-5 gives the full variable domain: NAGVMQNPRHLVRRRGQEARLRCSPMKGHSHVYWYRQLPEEGLKFMVYLQKENIIDESGMPKERFSAEFPKEGPSILRIQQVVRGDSAAYFCASSPTGVTKETQYFGPGTRLLVL.

The chain has TRBV18 and TRBJ2-3, with D possibly TRBD1 on 6 matching bases. The germline V gene encodes CDR1 KGHSH and CDR2 LQKENI. The CDR3 has 17 residues. The V end was cut by 0 bases, the J end by 2 bases, with 15 bases between. Written as DNA, the CDR3 is TGTGCCAGCTCACCACCGGACAGTCACCCCTTCACAGATACGCAGTATTTT. Its protein product is CASSPPDSHPFTDTQYF.

The rearrangement uses TRBV7-2 and TRBJ1-4, with a weak D call TRBD1 (6 bases). The CDR3 has 14 residues. V lost 5 bases, J lost 4 bases, and 11 bases lay in between. Per germline, CDR1 SGHTA and CDR2 FQGNSA. CDR3 coding DNA: TGTGCCAGCAGCGTTAGGGGGGGTAATGAAAAACTGTTTTTT. This sequence encodes CASSVRGGNEKLFF.

The rearrangement links TRBV18 to TRBJ1-2; no definite D call. Germline V gene lookup returns CDR1 KGHSH and CDR2 LQKENI. The germline V and J ends were trimmed by 9 bases and 7 bases, with 21 bases remaining between them. This CDR3 has 14 amino acids. The CDR3 coding sequence is TGTGCCAGTACGGGCAGTCTCGGAGGAGCTGGCTACACCTTC. Its protein product is CASTGSLGGAGYTF.

This clone was seen only a few times. This chain uses TRBV9 with TRBJ1-1; 8 bases are a match to TRBD1. In germline, CDR1 is SGDLS, CDR2 YYNGEE. V shed 0 bases, J shed 4 bases, and the junction held 5 bases outside the gene matches. The CDR3 is 15 residues long. The CDR3 nucleotides are TGTGCCAGCAGCGTAGTCAGGGGGCCGGCCACTGAAGCTTTCTTT. This sequence encodes CASSVVRGPATEAFF.

This clone has a handful of counts. The chain uses TRBV10-3 and TRBJ2-7; perhaps TRBD2 as D (5 bases). The germline V gene has CDR1 ENHRY and CDR2 SYGVKD. V was shortened by 3 bases and J by 0 bases, with 9 bases between the two germline ends. The CDR3 consists of 14 residues. The CDR3 DNA sequence: TGTGCCATCAGTGAACGGGAAAGCTCCTACGAGCAGTACTTC. Encoded protein: CAISERESSYEQYF.

V and J are TRBV10-3 and TRBJ1-5; 7 bases are shared with TRBD1. Looked up from germline, CDR1 is ENHRY and CDR2 is SYGVKD. Trimming at V came to 0 bases and at J to 0 bases, leaving 5 bases not matched to a gene. This CDR3 region has 17 residues. The CDR3 spells CAISESLNRGSNQPQHF. The CDR3 nucleotides are TGTGCCATCAGTGAGTCCTTGAACAGGGGTAGCAATCAGCCCCAGCATTTT.

The rearrangement uses TRBV5-1 and TRBJ2-7, with 8 bases matching TRBD1. The CDR3 extends over 12 amino acids. V was pared by 5 bases and J by 11 bases, with 9 bases of the junction left unmatched. Germline V gives CDR1 SGHRS, CDR2 YFSETQ. The CDR3: CASSGGTGLEYF. CDR3 DNA sequence: TGCGCCAGCAGTGGTGGGACAGGCCTGGAGTACTTC.

The chain is built from TRBV7-9 and TRBJ2-7; D may be TRBD1 (6 bases). V gave up 4 bases and J gave up 3 bases, with 13 bases separating them. This CDR3 has 14 amino acids. Germline V lookup: CDR1 SEHNR, CDR2 FQNEAQ (reference sequence). The CDR3 DNA follows: TGTGCCAGCAGCTCTCGGACAGTCCTCTACGAGCAGTACTTC. As protein: CASSSRTVLYEQYF.

This clone came up a few times. The chain couples TRBV7-2 to TRBJ2-3; 9 bases line up with TRBD1. The germline V gene encodes CDR1 SGHTA and CDR2 FQGNSA. There are 17 residues in the CDR3. Trimming took 4 bases from V and 3 from J; bases not matched to a gene: 11. DNA for the CDR3: TGTGCCAGCAGCTCTTCCGGGACAGGGTCCAAAACAGATACGCAGTATTTT. Amino acids: CASSSSGTGSKTDTQYF.

The chain has TRBV27 and TRBJ2-7; D possibly corresponds to TRBD2 (6 bases). The CDR3 sequence is 15 residues long. Between the trimmed V and J ends, which lost 6 bases and 3 bases, there was a span of 18 bases. The germline V gene encodes CDR1 MNHEY and CDR2 SMNVEV (reference sequence). The CDR3, as DNA: TGTGCCAGCAGAAGAGGACTACGTGCCTTCTACGAGCAGTACTTC. Its protein is CASRRGLRAFYEQYF.

This clone occurred a few times. The chain is built from TRBV29-1 and TRBJ2-5; 9 bases match TRBD1. The CDR3 consists of 15 residues. Germline V gene sequence: CDR1 SQVTM, CDR2 ANQGSEA. Losses at the gene ends were 3 bases for V and 1 base for J; bases not matched to a gene: 6. This chain's CDR3 is CSVEDRGHFQETQYF. CDR3 nucleotide sequence: TGCAGCGTTGAGGACAGGGGACATTTCCAAGAGACCCAGTACTTC.